This T cell receptor beta chain was sequenced in a study of blood T cell repertoires in COVID-19. Overall study context: Whether acute or convalescent, the COVID-19 samples came from the United States, Italy and Spain. PBMCs, B-cell-depleted T cells, or T cells were the source of the cDNA or gDNA that made up the material.

TCRdb keeps only in-frame clones here, not all; method: immunoSEQ multiplex PCR. The sample holds 150,000 to 200,000 clones, around 82% seen once. Participants were aged about 18 to 100 years from about two dozen US areas. V was shortened by 3 bases and J by 3 bases, with 12 bases between the two germline ends. Germline V gives CDR1 SGDLS, CDR2 YYNGEE. This CDR3 spans 14 amino acids. The TCR was taken from a man aged 35-49 years who had recovered from COVID-19. The rearrangement links TRBV9 to TRBJ2-5; the D gene is possibly TRBD2 (6 bases). The specimen was PBMCs or T cells enriched from blood (not recorded which). CDR3 nucleotides: TGTGCCAGCAGCGACCGGGACTCCAAAGAGACCCAGTACTTC. Protein sequence: CASSDRDSKETQYF.